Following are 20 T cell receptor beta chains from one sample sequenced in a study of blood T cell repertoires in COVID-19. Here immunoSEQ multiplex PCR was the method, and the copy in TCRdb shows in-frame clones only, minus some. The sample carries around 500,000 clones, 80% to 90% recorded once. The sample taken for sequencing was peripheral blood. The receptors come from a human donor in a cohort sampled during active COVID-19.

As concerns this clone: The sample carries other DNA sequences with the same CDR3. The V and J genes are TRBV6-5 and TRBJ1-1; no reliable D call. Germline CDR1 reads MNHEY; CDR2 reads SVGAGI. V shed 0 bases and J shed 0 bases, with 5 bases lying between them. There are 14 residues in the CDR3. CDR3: CASSYSRVNTEAFF. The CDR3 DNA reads TGTGCCAGCAGTTACTCGAGGGTGAACACTGAAGCTTTCTTT.

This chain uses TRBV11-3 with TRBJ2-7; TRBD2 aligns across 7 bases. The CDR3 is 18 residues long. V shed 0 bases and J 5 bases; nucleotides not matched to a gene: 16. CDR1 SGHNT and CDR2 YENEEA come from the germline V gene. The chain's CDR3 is CASSLDSVAGAGGDEQYF. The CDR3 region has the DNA TGTGCCAGCAGCTTAGATTCGGTAGCGGGTGCTGGTGGAGACGAGCAGTACTTC.

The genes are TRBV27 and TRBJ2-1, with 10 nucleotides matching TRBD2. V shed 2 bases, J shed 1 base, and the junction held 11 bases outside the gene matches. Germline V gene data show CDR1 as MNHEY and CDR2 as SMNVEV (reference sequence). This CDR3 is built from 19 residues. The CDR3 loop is CASSLAGLGLASSYNEQFF. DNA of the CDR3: TGTGCCAGCAGTTTAGCTGGGCTGGGACTAGCGAGTTCCTACAATGAGCAGTTCTTC.

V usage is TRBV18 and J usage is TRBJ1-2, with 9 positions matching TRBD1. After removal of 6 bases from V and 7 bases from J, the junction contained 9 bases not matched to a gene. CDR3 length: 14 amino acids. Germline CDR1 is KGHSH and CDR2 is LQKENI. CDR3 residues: CASSPSGQGIGYTF. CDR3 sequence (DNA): TGTGCCAGCTCTCCAAGCGGACAGGGGATTGGCTACACCTTC.

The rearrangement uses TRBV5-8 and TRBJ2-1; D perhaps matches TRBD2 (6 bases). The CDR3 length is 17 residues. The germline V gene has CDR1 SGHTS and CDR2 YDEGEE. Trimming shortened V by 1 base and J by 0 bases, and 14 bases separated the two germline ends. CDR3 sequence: CASSLNSGLSSYNEQFF. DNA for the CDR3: TGTGCCAGCAGCTTGAATAGCGGTTTAAGCTCCTACAATGAGCAGTTCTTC.

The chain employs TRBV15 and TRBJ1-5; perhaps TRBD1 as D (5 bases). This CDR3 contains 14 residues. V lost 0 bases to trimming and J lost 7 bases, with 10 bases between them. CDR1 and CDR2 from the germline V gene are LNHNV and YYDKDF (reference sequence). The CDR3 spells CATSRDRGVQPQHF. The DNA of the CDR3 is TGTGCCACCAGCAGAGATCGGGGGGTCCAGCCCCAGCATTTT.

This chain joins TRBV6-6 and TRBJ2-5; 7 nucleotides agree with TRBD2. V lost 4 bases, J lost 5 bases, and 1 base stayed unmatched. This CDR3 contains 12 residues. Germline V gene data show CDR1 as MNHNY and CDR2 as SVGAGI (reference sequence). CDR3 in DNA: TGTGCCAGCAGTTTCGGGGGGGAGACCCAGTACTTC. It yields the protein CASSFGGETQYF.

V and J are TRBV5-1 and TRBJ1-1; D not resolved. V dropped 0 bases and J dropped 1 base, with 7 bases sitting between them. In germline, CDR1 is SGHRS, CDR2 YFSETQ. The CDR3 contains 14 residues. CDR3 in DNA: TGCGCCAGCAGCTTGGTGCCAGAGAACACTGAAGCTTTCTTT. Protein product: CASSLVPENTEAFF. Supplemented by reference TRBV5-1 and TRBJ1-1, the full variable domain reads KAGVTQTPRYLIKTRGQQVTLSCSPISGHRSVSWYQQTPGQGLQFLFEYFSETQRNKGNFPGRFSGRQFSNSRSEMNVSTLELGDSALYLCASSLVPENTEAFFGQGTRLTVV.

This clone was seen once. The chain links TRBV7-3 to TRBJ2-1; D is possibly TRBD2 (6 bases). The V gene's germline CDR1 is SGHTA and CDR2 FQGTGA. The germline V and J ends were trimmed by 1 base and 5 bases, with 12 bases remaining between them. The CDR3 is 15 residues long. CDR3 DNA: TGTGCCAGCAGCTTAAGGGGCGGGAACCACAATGAGCAGTTCTTC. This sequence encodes CASSLRGGNHNEQFF.

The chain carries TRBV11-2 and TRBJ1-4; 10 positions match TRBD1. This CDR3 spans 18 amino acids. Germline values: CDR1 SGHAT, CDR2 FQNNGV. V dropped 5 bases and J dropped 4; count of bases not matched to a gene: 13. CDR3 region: CASSLTIRTGGFNEKLFF. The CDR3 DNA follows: TGTGCCAGCAGCCTTACAATAAGGACAGGGGGGTTTAATGAAAAACTGTTTTTT.

CDR3 loop: CASSSMSGRWGTYQETQYF. CDR3 bases: TGTGCCAGCAGCTCCATGAGCGGGAGGTGGGGGACGTACCAAGAGACCCAGTACTTC. This chain joins TRBV3-1 (or the pseudogene TRBV3-2) and TRBJ2-5; 9 nucleotides agree with TRBD2. Per germline, CDR1 LGHDT and CDR2 YNNKEL (reference sequence). This CDR3 spans 19 amino acids. The V gene end was trimmed by 5 bases and the J gene end by 0 bases; junction bases not matched to a gene: 16.

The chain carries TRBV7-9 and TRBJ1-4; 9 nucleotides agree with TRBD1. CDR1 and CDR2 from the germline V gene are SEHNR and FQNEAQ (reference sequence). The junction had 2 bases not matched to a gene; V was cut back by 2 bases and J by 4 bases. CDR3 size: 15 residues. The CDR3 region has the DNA TGTGCCAGCAGCTTACAGACAGGGGGTAATGAAAAACTGTTTTTT. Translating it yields CASSLQTGGNEKLFF.

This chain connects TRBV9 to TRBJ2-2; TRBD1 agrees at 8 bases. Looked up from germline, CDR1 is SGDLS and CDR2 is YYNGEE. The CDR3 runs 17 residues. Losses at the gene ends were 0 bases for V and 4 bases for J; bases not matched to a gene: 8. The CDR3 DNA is TGTGCCAGCAGCGTAGGGCAGGGGGCAAGGAGCACCGGGGAGCTGTTTTTT. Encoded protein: CASSVGQGARSTGELFF.

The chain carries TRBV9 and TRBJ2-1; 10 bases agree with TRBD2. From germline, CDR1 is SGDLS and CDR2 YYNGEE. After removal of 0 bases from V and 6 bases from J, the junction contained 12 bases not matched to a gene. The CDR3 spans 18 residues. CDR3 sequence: CASSVEGFWLAGANEQFF. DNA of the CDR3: TGTGCCAGCAGCGTAGAAGGGTTTTGGCTAGCGGGAGCCAATGAGCAGTTCTTC.

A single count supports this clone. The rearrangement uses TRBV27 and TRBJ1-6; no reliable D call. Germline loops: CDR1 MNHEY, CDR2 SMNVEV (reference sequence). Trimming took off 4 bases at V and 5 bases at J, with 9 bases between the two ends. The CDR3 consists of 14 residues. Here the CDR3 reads CASSSTVNNSPLHF. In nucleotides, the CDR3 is TGTGCCAGCAGTTCTACAGTTAATAATTCACCCCTCCACTTT.

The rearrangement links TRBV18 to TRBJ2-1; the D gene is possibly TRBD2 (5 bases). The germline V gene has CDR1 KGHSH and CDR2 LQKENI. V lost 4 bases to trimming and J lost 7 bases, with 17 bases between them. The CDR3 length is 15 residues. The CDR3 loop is CASSQTGLSGNEQFF. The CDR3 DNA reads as TGTGCCAGCTCACAAACGGGTCTCTCGGGGAATGAGCAGTTCTTC. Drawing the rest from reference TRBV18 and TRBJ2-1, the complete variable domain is NAGVMQNPRHLVRRRGQEARLRCSPMKGHSHVYWYRQLPEEGLKFMVYLQKENIIDESGMPKERFSAEFPKEGPSILRIQQVVRGDSAAYFCASSQTGLSGNEQFFGPGTRLTVL.

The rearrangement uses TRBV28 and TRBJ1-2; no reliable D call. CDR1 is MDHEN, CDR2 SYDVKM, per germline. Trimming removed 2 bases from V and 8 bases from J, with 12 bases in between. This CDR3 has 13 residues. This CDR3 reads CASSLEANWGYTF. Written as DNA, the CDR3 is TGTGCCAGCAGTTTAGAGGCAAACTGGGGCTACACCTTC.

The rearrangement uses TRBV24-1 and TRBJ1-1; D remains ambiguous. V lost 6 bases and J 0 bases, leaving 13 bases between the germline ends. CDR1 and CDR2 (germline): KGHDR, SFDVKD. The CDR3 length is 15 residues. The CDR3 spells CATSPLPMLNTEAFF. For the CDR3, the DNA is TGTGCCACCAGTCCACTCCCAATGTTGAACACTGAAGCTTTCTTT.

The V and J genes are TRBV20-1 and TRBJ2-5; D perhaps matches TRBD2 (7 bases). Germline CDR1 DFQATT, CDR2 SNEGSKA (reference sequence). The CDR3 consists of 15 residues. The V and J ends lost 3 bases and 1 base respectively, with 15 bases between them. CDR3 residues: CSASSRRGRQETQYF. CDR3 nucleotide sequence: TGCAGTGCTAGTAGTCGGCGGGGGCGCCAAGAGACCCAGTACTTC.

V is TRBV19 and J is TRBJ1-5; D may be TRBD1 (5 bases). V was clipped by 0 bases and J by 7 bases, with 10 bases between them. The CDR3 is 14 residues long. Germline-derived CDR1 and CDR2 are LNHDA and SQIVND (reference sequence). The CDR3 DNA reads TGTGCCAGTAGTATAGACAGGGTAGGACAGCCCCAGCATTTT. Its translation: CASSIDRVGQPQHF.